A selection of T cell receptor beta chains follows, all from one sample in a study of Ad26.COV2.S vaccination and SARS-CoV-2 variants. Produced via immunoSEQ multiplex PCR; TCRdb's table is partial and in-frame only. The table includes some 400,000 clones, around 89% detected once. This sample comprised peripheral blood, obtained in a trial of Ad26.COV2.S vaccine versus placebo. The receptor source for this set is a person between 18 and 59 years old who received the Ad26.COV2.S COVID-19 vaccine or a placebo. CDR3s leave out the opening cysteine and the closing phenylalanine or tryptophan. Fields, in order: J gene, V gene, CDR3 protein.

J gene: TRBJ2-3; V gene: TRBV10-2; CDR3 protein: ASSEGMGRTDTQY
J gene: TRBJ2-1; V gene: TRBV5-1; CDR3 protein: ASSLGLSGTTPSYNEQF
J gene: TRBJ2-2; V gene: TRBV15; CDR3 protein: ATSRGTVNTGELF
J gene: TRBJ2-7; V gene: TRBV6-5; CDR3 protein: ASLGLTGAGEQY
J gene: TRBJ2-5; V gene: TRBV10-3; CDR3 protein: AISGREGPETQY
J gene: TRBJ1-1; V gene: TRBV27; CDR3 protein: ASSLGRMNTEAF
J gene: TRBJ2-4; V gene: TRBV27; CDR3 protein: ASSTGGKNIQY
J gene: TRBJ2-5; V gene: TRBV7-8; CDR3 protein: ASSPLAGGVETQY
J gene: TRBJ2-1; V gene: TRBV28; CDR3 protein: ASSAPLEHSEQF
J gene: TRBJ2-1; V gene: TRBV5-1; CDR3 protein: ASSSGLAGNNEQF
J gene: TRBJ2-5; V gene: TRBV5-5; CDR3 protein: ASSPPTGGAGETQY
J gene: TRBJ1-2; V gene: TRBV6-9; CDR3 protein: ASSSARGYT
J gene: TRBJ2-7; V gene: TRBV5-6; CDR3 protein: ASSGTGTSYEQY
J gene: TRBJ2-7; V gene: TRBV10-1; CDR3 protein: ASSASGRAAEQY
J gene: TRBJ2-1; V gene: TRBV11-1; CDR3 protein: ASSLAGNEQF
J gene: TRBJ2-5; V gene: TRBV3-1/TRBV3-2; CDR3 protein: ASSQDTASGTETQY
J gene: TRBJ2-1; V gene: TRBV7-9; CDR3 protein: ASSLVRTSGRDEQF
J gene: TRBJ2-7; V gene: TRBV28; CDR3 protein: ASSPSSGVGGEQY
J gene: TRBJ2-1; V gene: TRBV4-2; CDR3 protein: ASSQEVGNEQF
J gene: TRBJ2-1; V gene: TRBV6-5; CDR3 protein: ASSYSTSGIGEQF
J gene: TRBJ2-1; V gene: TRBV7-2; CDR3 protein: ASSLALSRSSYNEQF
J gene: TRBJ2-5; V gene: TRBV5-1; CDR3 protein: ASSYYRGLSETQY
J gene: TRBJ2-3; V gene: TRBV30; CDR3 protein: AWSRSGAQSDTQY
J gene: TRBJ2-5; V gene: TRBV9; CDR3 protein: ASSPRDREETQY
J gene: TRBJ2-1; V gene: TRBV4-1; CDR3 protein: ASSQGAGGISYNEQF
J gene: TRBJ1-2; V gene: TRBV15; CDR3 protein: ATSRDGINLGGYGYT
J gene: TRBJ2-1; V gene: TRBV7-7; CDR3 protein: ASSRQGGPYNEQF
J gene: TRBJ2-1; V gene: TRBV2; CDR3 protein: ASKETVINEQF
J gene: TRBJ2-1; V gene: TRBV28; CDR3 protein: ASSSGTSGYNEQF
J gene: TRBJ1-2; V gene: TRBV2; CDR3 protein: ASSVDIGNYGYT
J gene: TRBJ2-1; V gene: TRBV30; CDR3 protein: AWSAEGEQF
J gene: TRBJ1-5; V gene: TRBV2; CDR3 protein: ASSRQGYQPQH
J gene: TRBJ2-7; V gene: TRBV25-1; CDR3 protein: ATSLTGTYEQY
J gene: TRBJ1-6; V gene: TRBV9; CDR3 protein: ASTTGGGSSSSPLH
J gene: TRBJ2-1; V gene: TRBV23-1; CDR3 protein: ASSRQGPSSYNEQF
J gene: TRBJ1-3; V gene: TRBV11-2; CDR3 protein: ASSLHRGPGNTIY
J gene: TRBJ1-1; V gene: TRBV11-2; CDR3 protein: ASSLDRNTEAF
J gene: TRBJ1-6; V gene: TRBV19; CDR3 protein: ASSPGQGYSPLH
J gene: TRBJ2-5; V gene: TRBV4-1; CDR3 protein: ASSQGSGRETQY
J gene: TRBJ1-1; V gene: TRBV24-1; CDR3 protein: ATSDSRGLSTEAF
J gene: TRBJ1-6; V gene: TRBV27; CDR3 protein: ASSLTSVNSPLH
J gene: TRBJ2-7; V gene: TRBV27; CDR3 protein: ASSSFGPYEQY
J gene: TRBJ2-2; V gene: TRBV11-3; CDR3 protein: ASSNELTGELF
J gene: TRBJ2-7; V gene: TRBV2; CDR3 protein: ASSEALGDSYEQY
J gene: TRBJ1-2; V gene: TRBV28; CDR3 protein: ASSAQGFYGYT
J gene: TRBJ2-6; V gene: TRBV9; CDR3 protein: ASSVALAGGTGANVLT
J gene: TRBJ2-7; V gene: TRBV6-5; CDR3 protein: ATNLTPYEQY
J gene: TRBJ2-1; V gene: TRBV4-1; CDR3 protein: ASSHPGTGAYNEQF
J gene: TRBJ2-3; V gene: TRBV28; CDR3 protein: ASSKQTGTSGLGSTDTQY
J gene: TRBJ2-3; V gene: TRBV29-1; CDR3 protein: SVEEGMGTDTQY
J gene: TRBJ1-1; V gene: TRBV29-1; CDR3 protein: SVDDDRGVNTEAF
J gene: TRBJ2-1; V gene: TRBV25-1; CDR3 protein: ASSDLSSGAYNEQF
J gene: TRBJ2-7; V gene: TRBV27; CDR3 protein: ASSFGTSGIQQY
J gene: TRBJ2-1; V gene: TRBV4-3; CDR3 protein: ASSQAEGGEQF
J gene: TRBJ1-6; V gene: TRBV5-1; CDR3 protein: ASSFSGSSSPLH